Listed below are T cell receptor beta chains from one sample, sequenced in a study of blood T cell repertoires in COVID-19. Sequenced by immunoSEQ multiplex PCR; TCRdb stores in-frame clones only, minus some. The sample consists of more than 150,000 clones, roughly four fifths of them appearing once. The specimen was peripheral blood. These receptor sequences come from a woman aged 25 to 39 with acute or convalescent COVID-19. Each CDR3 is given with its conserved first and last residue. A D gene is named only where the DNA matches it firmly. Clone size is stated in some rows and not others, as once, few, many or a class when expanded.

V gene	J gene	D gene	clone size	CDR3 DNA	CDR3 protein
TRBV23-1	TRBJ1-2	TRBD1	-	TGCGCCAGCCCCGCTCCGCGACAGGGGGCTGTGTATGGCTACACCTTC	CASPAPRQGAVYGYTF
TRBV9	TRBJ1-1	-	-	TGTGCCAGCAGCGAAATCAACTTGAACACTGAAGCTTTCTTT	CASSEINLNTEAFF
TRBV19	TRBJ2-5	TRBD2	-	TGTGCCAGTAGTCCAAGACCCCGGGGGGATCTTGCCCAGTACTTC	CASSPRPRGDLAQYF
TRBV11-2	TRBJ2-7	-	-	TGTGCCAGCAGCTTAGATTACTTACAGGAGCAGTACTTC	CASSLDYLQEQYF
TRBV7-8	TRBJ2-2	-	few	TGTGCCAGCAGGCGAGGCGAGCTCACCGGGGAGCTGTTTTTT	CASRRGELTGELFF
TRBV5-1	TRBJ2-3	-	-	TGCGCCAGCAGCTTGTCACTACCCGGCACAGATACGCAGTATTTT	CASSLSLPGTDTQYF
TRBV5-1	TRBJ1-2	TRBD1	-	TGCGCCAGCAGCGCCGGGACAGGGGACGGCTACACCTTC	CASSAGTGDGYTF
TRBV12-3/TRBV12-4	TRBJ1-2	-	-	TGTGCCAGCAGCCGGACAAGGATCTATGGCTACACCTTC	CASSRTRIYGYTF
TRBV27	TRBJ1-2	-	once	TGTGCCAGCAGCGTATCTCGATTTAGGGGGTATGGCTACACCTTC	CASSVSRFRGYGYTF
TRBV4-3	TRBJ1-2	-	few	TGCGCCAGCAGCCAAGATACCCCTACGTACGCGGGCTACACCTTC	CASSQDTPTYAGYTF
TRBV5-4	TRBJ1-3	-	-	TGTGCCAGCAGCTTTCGCAGGGAAACTGGAAACACCATATATTTT	CASSFRRETGNTIYF
TRBV7-2	TRBJ2-1	-	-	TGTGCCAGCAGCCTTAACAATGAGCAGTTCTTC	CASSLNNEQFF
TRBV9	TRBJ2-7	TRBD1	-	TGTGCCAGCAGCCCAGGTCCGGGACAGGGTGGCGAGCAGTACTTC	CASSPGPGQGGEQYF
TRBV6-2/TRBV6-3	TRBJ2-1	-	-	TGTGCCAGCAGTAACCCTGGACTCTCCAATGAGCAGTTCTTC	CASSNPGLSNEQFF
TRBV6-6	TRBJ1-1	-	-	TGTGCCAGCAGGGAGCGAGACAGGATGAACACTGAAGCTTTCTTT	CASRERDRMNTEAFF
TRBV25-1	TRBJ1-1	-	-	TGTGCCAGCAGTGCTTCCAGGGGCAGAATTGGTGAAGCTTTCTTT	CASSASRGRIGEAFF
TRBV3-1/TRBV3-2	TRBJ2-1	TRBD1	-	TGTGCCAGCAGCCAAGACCCGACAGGGACGGATGAGCAGTTCTTC	CASSQDPTGTDEQFF
TRBV29-1	TRBJ1-4	TRBD1	-	TGCAGCGTGACAGGGTCGGGTGAAAAACTGTTTTTT	CSVTGSGEKLFF
TRBV29-1	TRBJ1-2	TRBD1	-	TGCAGCGTGCCGGGACAGGGCTTCGGCTATGGCTACACCTTC	CSVPGQGFGYGYTF
TRBV21-1	TRBJ2-1	-	-	TGTGCTGTCGGGTTCGGCTATGAGCAGTTCTTC	CAVGFGYEQFF
TRBV7-2	TRBJ2-7	-	-	TGTGCCAGCAGTTTCCCAAAGCCGGGCGAGCAGTACTTC	CASSFPKPGEQYF
TRBV5-6	TRBJ2-6	TRBD2	once	TGTGCCAGCAGCTTGGGGTGGACTAGCGGTGGGTCTGGGGCCAACGTCCTGACTTTC	CASSLGWTSGGSGANVLTF
TRBV27	TRBJ1-4	-	-	TGTGCCAGCAGTTTACTGGGGAGGGGGGGTGAAAAACTGTTTTTT	CASSLLGRGGEKLFF